This TCR beta chain was found in a study of blood T cell repertoires in COVID-19. The overall study: The United States, Italy and Spain were the sources of the acute and convalescent COVID-19 samples. PBMCs, B-cell-depleted T cells, or T cells provided the cDNA or gDNA that made up the material.

This CDR3 is 17 amino acids long. Germline values: CDR1 MDHEN, CDR2 SYDVKM. V gave up 4 bases and J gave up 4 bases; unmatched junction bases: 10. Self-reported history from a screening survey and questionnaire set each donor's cohort. As originally analysed: Estimates of nucleated cell counts were drawn from the amplification of reference gene primers. The protocol was immunoSEQ multiplex PCR, while the TCRdb copy is restricted to in-frame clones and leaves out a portion. The DNA gave D and trimming, while V, J and clone size come from that table. The sample holds 300,000 to 400,000 clones; approximately 86% are singletons and the top ten take approximately 4.6%.

The sequenced sample was PBMCs or T cells enriched from blood (not recorded which). The sequence derives from a middle-aged woman with acute COVID-19. V usage is TRBV28 and J usage is TRBJ1-3, with 10 bases identical to TRBD1. The CDR3 protein is CASSSPGQGIFGNTIYF. The CDR3 DNA sequence: TGTGCCAGCAGTTCCCCGGGACAGGGGATTTTCGGAAACACCATATATTTT.